This T cell receptor beta chain was observed in a study of T-cell reconstitution after alpha-beta-depleted transplantation in children. General observations from the study: Where some patients showed high TCRbeta diversity at day 60, it came from recipient T cells and thymic progenitors that had survived.

This clonotype was seen a handful of times. The antigen is not known. It was with unique molecular identifiers that the TCRbeta library was prepared. One entry per CDR3 protein results from TCRdb running MiXCR on the PCR reads. The sample has fewer than 400,000 distinct CDR3 sequences, over 20% seen once. The V and J ends lost 1 base and 5 bases respectively, with 20 bases between them. The CDR3 runs to 17 residues. The germline CDR1 and CDR2 sequences are LNHNV and YYDKDF (reference sequence). This specimen consisted of PBMCs, mostly from graft donor cells, obtained 180 days after TCRalphabeta/CD19-depleted stem cell transplant. The source of this sequence is a male patient under 18 who had a stem cell transplant for acute lymphoblastic leukemia, so the T cells may come from the graft donor. J is TRBJ2-5 and V is TRBV15; D is possibly TRBD2 (5 bases). The CDR3 DNA reads as TGTGCCACCAGCAGAGCACCCGGAACGGGGTGGAGGGAGACCCAGTACTTC. It encodes CATSRAPGTGWRETQYF.